A selection of T cell receptor beta chains follows, all from one sample in a study of OX40 agonist ivuxolimab in advanced cancers. Sequencing used immunoSEQ multiplex PCR; TCRdb keeps in-frame clones, though not all of them. The sample yields approximately 80,000 clones, under 85% seen once. The sample in question was CD4+ or CD8+ T cells sorted from blood, obtained in a trial of the OX40 agonist ivuxolimab. The receptors originated from an adult with an advanced solid tumor such as melanoma, head and neck, liver or kidney cancer. The CDR3 runs from the conserved cysteine through the conserved F or W. The order of the fields is CDR3 length, D gene, clone size, V gene, J gene, CDR3 DNA, CDR3 protein. D genes are given only for firm matches. Rows may omit the clone size; those that give it use once, few, many or a size class.

length: 15
D: NA
size: NA
V: TRBV5-6
J: TRBJ1-3
DNA: TGTGCCAGCAGCTTCGACAGGTTCTCTGGAAACACCATATATTTT
CDR3: CASSFDRFSGNTIYF

length: 13
D: NA
size: NA
V: TRBV4-1
J: TRBJ2-3
DNA: TGCGCCAGCAGCCAAGGGGACGGCAATACGCAGTATTTT
CDR3: CASSQGDGNTQYF

length: 14
D: NA
size: NA
V: TRBV4-2
J: TRBJ2-1
DNA: TGTGCCAGCAGCCAGCTAGCGAACTACAATGAGCAGTTCTTC
CDR3: CASSQLANYNEQFF

length: 14
D: NA
size: few
V: TRBV7-2
J: TRBJ1-1
DNA: TGTGCCAGCAGCTTCCAGGGCGTGAACACTGAAGCTTTCTTT
CDR3: CASSFQGVNTEAFF

length: 15
D: TRBD1
size: NA
V: TRBV7-3
J: TRBJ2-1
DNA: TGTGCCAGCAGCCCTCAGACAGGGGCGCTCAATGAGCAGTTCTTC
CDR3: CASSPQTGALNEQFF

length: 15
D: NA
size: once
V: TRBV27
J: TRBJ2-1
DNA: TGTGCCAGCAGTTTGAACAGCGATTCCTACAATGAGCAGTTCTTC
CDR3: CASSLNSDSYNEQFF

length: 12
D: NA
size: few
V: TRBV7-9
J: TRBJ2-1
DNA: TGTGCCAGCAGCTTAGGGACTGGTCCGCAGTTCTTC
CDR3: CASSLGTGPQFF

length: 14
D: NA
size: NA
V: TRBV30
J: TRBJ1-5
DNA: TGTGCCTGGAGTGATGCAGTCGATTATCAGCCCCAGCATTTT
CDR3: CAWSDAVDYQPQHF

length: 14
D: NA
size: NA
V: TRBV5-1
J: TRBJ2-2
DNA: TGCGCCAGCAGCATACAGGGAGGCACCGGGGAGCTGTTTTTT
CDR3: CASSIQGGTGELFF

length: 14
D: TRBD1
size: NA
V: TRBV5-6
J: TRBJ2-7
DNA: TGTGCCAGCAGCCCCAGACAGGGGTCCAACGAGCAGTACTTC
CDR3: CASSPRQGSNEQYF

length: 13
D: NA
size: NA
V: TRBV7-9
J: TRBJ2-7
DNA: TGTGCCAGCACCCCGGAGTGGCCCCACGAGCAGTACTTC
CDR3: CASTPEWPHEQYF

length: 20
D: TRBD2
size: NA
V: TRBV11-3
J: TRBJ2-3
DNA: TGTGCCAGCAACCCTGGGGGGACCAATAGCGGGGGACTTATCACAGATACGCAGTATTTT
CDR3: CASNPGGTNSGGLITDTQYF

length: 16
D: TRBD1
size: once
V: TRBV7-9
J: TRBJ1-2
DNA: TGTGCCAGCAGCTTCATCTTTACAGGGGTAGACTATGGCTACACCTTC
CDR3: CASSFIFTGVDYGYTF

length: 17
D: NA
size: NA
V: TRBV21-1
J: TRBJ2-3
DNA: TGTGCCAGCAGCACCACGGTGCGGGAGTCTAGCACAGATACGCAGTATTTT
CDR3: CASSTTVRESSTDTQYF

length: 16
D: NA
size: NA
V: TRBV4-2
J: TRBJ1-5
DNA: TGTGCCAGCAGCCAAGAGGGTACAGGGCGAAATCAGCCCCAGCATTTT
CDR3: CASSQEGTGRNQPQHF

length: 13
D: NA
size: few
V: TRBV6-4
J: TRBJ2-1
DNA: TGTGCCAGCAGTGACAACGACAGCAATGAGCAGTTCTTC
CDR3: CASSDNDSNEQFF

length: 13
D: NA
size: NA
V: TRBV19
J: TRBJ1-2
DNA: TGTGCCAGTAGTATAAACTACGGAGAAGGCTACACCTTC
CDR3: CASSINYGEGYTF

length: 17
D: NA
size: NA
V: TRBV5-6
J: TRBJ2-5
DNA: TGTGCCAGCATCCAGTTGGGAGTGGGGCGGGATAAAGAGACCCAGTACTTC
CDR3: CASIQLGVGRDKETQYF

length: 15
D: NA
size: NA
V: TRBV2
J: TRBJ2-3
DNA: TGTGCCAGCAGTGAAGGGACGGCTAGCACAGATACGCAGTATTTT
CDR3: CASSEGTASTDTQYF

length: 17
D: TRBD1
size: once
V: TRBV15
J: TRBJ2-5
DNA: TGTGCCACCAGCAGCTCAATCCCGGGACAGGGGACGGAGACCCAGTACTTC
CDR3: CATSSSIPGQGTETQYF

length: 16
D: TRBD2
size: once
V: TRBV5-1
J: TRBJ2-7
DNA: TGCGCCAGCAGCTTGTACAGCGGGAGAAATCCATACGAGCAGTACTTC
CDR3: CASSLYSGRNPYEQYF

length: 14
D: NA
size: once
V: TRBV18
J: TRBJ1-1
DNA: TGTGCCAGCTCCCCGGGGCAGTTGAACACTGAAGCTTTCTTT
CDR3: CASSPGQLNTEAFF

length: 17
D: TRBD2
size: NA
V: TRBV5-1
J: TRBJ2-7
DNA: TGCGCCAGCAGCCCAGGGACTAGCGGGCAGGGCTCCTACGAGCAGTACTTC
CDR3: CASSPGTSGQGSYEQYF

length: 15
D: NA
size: NA
V: TRBV11-2
J: TRBJ2-7
DNA: TGTGCCAGCAGCCGAGCGGCGACAGGCGGCCACGAGCAGTACTTC
CDR3: CASSRAATGGHEQYF

length: 17
D: NA
size: NA
V: TRBV9
J: TRBJ1-3
DNA: TGTGCCAGCAGCGTAGGGTCAGGGGCCGGGGCTGGAAACACCATATATTTT
CDR3: CASSVGSGAGAGNTIYF

length: 14
D: NA
size: NA
V: TRBV18
J: TRBJ2-5
DNA: TGTGCCAGCTCACTCGGGCAGTGGCGAGAGACCCAGTACTTC
CDR3: CASSLGQWRETQYF

length: 13
D: TRBD1
size: NA
V: TRBV19
J: TRBJ2-7
DNA: TGTGCCAGTCGGGACAGGGTAACCCACGAGCAGTACTTC
CDR3: CASRDRVTHEQYF

length: 13
D: TRBD1
size: NA
V: TRBV6-5
J: TRBJ1-2
DNA: TGTGCCAGCACCCGGGGAGGACAGGGGGTCTACACCTTC
CDR3: CASTRGGQGVYTF

length: 15
D: NA
size: NA
V: TRBV7-8
J: TRBJ2-1
DNA: TGTGCCAGCAGCGTTCGGCGGGACCTTGACAATGAGCAGTTCTTC
CDR3: CASSVRRDLDNEQFF

length: 12
D: NA
size: once
V: TRBV5-4
J: TRBJ1-1
DNA: TGTGCCAGCACAGGGTCTACCACTGAAGCTTTCTTT
CDR3: CASTGSTTEAFF

length: 13
D: NA
size: NA
V: TRBV18
J: TRBJ2-5
DNA: TGTGCCAGCTCACCGGTGCGCCAAGAGACCCAGTACTTC
CDR3: CASSPVRQETQYF

length: 16
D: TRBD2
size: NA
V: TRBV19
J: TRBJ2-1
DNA: TGTGCCAGTACCCCTAGCGGGAGAACATCCTACAATGAGCAGTTCTTC
CDR3: CASTPSGRTSYNEQFF

length: 15
D: NA
size: NA
V: TRBV12-5
J: TRBJ2-7
DNA: TGTGCTAGTGCCATGAATTATGGGACCCCCTACGAGCAGTACTTC
CDR3: CASAMNYGTPYEQYF

length: 13
D: TRBD2
size: NA
V: TRBV30
J: TRBJ2-7
DNA: TGTGCCTGGAGTCGCGGGAGGGGAAACGAGCAGTACTTC
CDR3: CAWSRGRGNEQYF

length: 13
D: NA
size: NA
V: TRBV19
J: TRBJ2-7
DNA: TGTGCCAGTAGTCGCCAGGGAACCTACGAGCAGTACTTC
CDR3: CASSRQGTYEQYF

length: 15
D: TRBD2
size: NA
V: TRBV5-1
J: TRBJ2-7
DNA: TGCGCCAGCAGCTCCAAGGGGACTAGCGGGAACGAGCAGTACTTC
CDR3: CASSSKGTSGNEQYF

length: 15
D: TRBD1
size: NA
V: TRBV7-9
J: TRBJ1-4
DNA: TGTGCCAGCAGCCCCGACAGGGCAACTAATGAAAAACTGTTTTTT
CDR3: CASSPDRATNEKLFF

length: 14
D: NA
size: NA
V: TRBV30
J: TRBJ2-3
DNA: TGTGCCTGGAGTGTAGGGACTGCGACAGATACGCAGTATTTT
CDR3: CAWSVGTATDTQYF

length: 14
D: NA
size: few
V: TRBV19
J: TRBJ2-2
DNA: TGTGCCAGTAGTATACAGGGGATAGCCGGGGAGCTGTTTTTT
CDR3: CASSIQGIAGELFF

length: 17
D: TRBD1
size: NA
V: TRBV5-3
J: TRBJ1-3
DNA: TGTGCCAGAAGCTCCGACAGGGCGAAGGCAGAGGGAAACACCATATATTTT
CDR3: CARSSDRAKAEGNTIYF

length: 12
D: TRBD1
size: once
V: TRBV6-1
J: TRBJ2-7
DNA: TGTGCCAGCAGTGATTCGGACAGGGGAAGGTACTTC
CDR3: CASSDSDRGRYF

length: 17
D: NA
size: NA
V: TRBV9
J: TRBJ2-7
DNA: TGTGCCAGCAGCGTAGGGATTAGTACTGGTCGCCTCTACGAGCAGTACTTC
CDR3: CASSVGISTGRLYEQYF

length: 14
D: NA
size: NA
V: TRBV19
J: TRBJ2-7
DNA: TGTGCCAGTAGTCGCGACAGCGGGTCCTACGAGCAGTACTTC
CDR3: CASSRDSGSYEQYF

length: 15
D: NA
size: few
V: TRBV9
J: TRBJ2-3
DNA: TGTGCCAGCAGCTTAAGCGGGCCAAGCACAGATACGCAGTATTTT
CDR3: CASSLSGPSTDTQYF

length: 14
D: NA
size: NA
V: TRBV30
J: TRBJ1-2
DNA: TGTGCCTGGAGTGTACTGGGGGAAAACTATGGCTACACCTTC
CDR3: CAWSVLGENYGYTF

length: 16
D: NA
size: few
V: TRBV7-9
J: TRBJ2-3
DNA: TGTGCCAGCAGCTTACGTCCGGCCAGGGGTACAGATACGCAGTATTTT
CDR3: CASSLRPARGTDTQYF

length: 12
D: TRBD2
size: NA
V: TRBV6-5
J: TRBJ2-7
DNA: TGTGCCAGCAGCCGGACTAGTGTCGAGCAGTACTTC
CDR3: CASSRTSVEQYF

length: 12
D: NA
size: NA
V: TRBV7-2
J: TRBJ2-1
DNA: TGTGCCAGCAGCCTCTGGCCCAATGAGCAGTTCTTC
CDR3: CASSLWPNEQFF

length: 14
D: NA
size: NA
V: TRBV19
J: TRBJ2-1
DNA: TGTGCCAGTAGTTCCGGGGCTCTCTACAATGAGCAGTTCTTC
CDR3: CASSSGALYNEQFF

length: 13
D: NA
size: NA
V: TRBV5-1
J: TRBJ2-7
DNA: TGCGCCAGCAGCGTCGACAGGACCTACGAGCAGTACTTC
CDR3: CASSVDRTYEQYF

length: 15
D: NA
size: NA
V: TRBV19
J: TRBJ1-1
DNA: TGTGCCAGTAGTTTACGACAGACTCGGAACACTGAAGCTTTCTTT
CDR3: CASSLRQTRNTEAFF

length: 16
D: TRBD1
size: NA
V: TRBV28
J: TRBJ2-2
DNA: TGTGCCAGCAGTGAAAACAGGGGGCGGAGGACCGGGGAGCTGTTTTTT
CDR3: CASSENRGRRTGELFF

length: 15
D: NA
size: NA
V: TRBV10-2
J: TRBJ1-2
DNA: TGCGCCAGCAGTCACGCAGGGGCGCATAACTATGGCTACACCTTC
CDR3: CASSHAGAHNYGYTF

length: 12
D: NA
size: NA
V: TRBV28
J: TRBJ2-1
DNA: TGTGCCAGCAGTCCCCCAGCGGTTGAGCAGTTCTTC
CDR3: CASSPPAVEQFF